This T cell receptor beta chain was profiled in a study of blood T cell repertoires in COVID-19 (TCRdb year 2020). In the study overall: Samples from collaborators originated in the United States, Italy and Spain and spanned both the acute and convalescent phases of COVID-19. The prospective study material was composed of cDNA or gDNA derived from T cells, B-cell-depleted T cells, or PBMCs. The repertoires were released in a freely available public database meant as a resource for research on the immune response to SARS-CoV-2. Where available, HLA class I and class II types were taken from metadata supplied by the sample provider and were not determined by assay-based typing. The samples were drawn from the first 160 participants of the ongoing ImmuneRACE study and from 950 to 1,500 subjects provided by 6 global collaborators. Sample metadata almost always included a de-identified subject ID, COVID-19 status, age in years and sex. Subjects who had been exposed to COVID-19, were actively infected with it, or had recovered from it provided the deeply sampled blood TCRbeta repertoires that made up the dataset.

CDR1 and CDR2 are drawn from the germline V gene: MGHDK, SYGVNS. V and J are trimmed by 6 bases and 5 bases, and the gene matches miss 8 bases of the junction. The CDR3 goes from the cysteine to the phenylalanine over 15 residues. Solely the CDR3 DNA is kept, with 45 bases framed from the first base. The full study reports these points: Clinical and demographic metadata were provided uncurated, with the amount varying by source and participant.

TCRbeta CDR3 regions were amplified from genomic DNA using the immunoSEQ Assay, a bias-controlled multiplex PCR. The study's processing was this. The number of nucleated cells in each sample was estimated from the amplification of reference gene primers within the assay. To quantify the absolute abundance of each unique TCRbeta CDR3 rearrangement, sequence reads were collapsed and filtered. For each sample, productive Simpson clonality was calculated as the square root of Simpson's diversity index across productive rearrangements. Sourced from immuneACCESS, this table was stored by TCRdb with only in-frame sequences that have V and J called. A share of the clones is absent; for the studies checked, an unresolved V gene accounts for under half, and the remainder has no known explanation. Clone size and the V and J calls come from that table; the DNA yielded D and trimming. The sample records under 60,000 clones, 90% of which are singletons. In total, the top ten clones hold 3.9% of the sample.

On this clone: Its antigen specificity is not known. Per-base quality was not reported, and no clone a single base away is much larger than it.

The collaborating institutions used their own protocols to collect whole blood in K2EDTA tubes. For TCRbeta analysis, collaborators shipped samples in one of three forms: frozen whole blood, isolated PBMCs, or DNA extracted from either of those sample types. The source is a human donor in a cohort sampled during active COVID-19. The specimen sequenced was peripheral blood. The chain is assembled from TRBV25-1 and TRBJ1-4, and 8 junction bases match TRBD1. The nucleotides read TGTGCCAGCAGCCGCGGAGGGACAGGAAATGAAAAACTGTTTTTT. Its coded protein is CASSRGGTGNEKLFF. Here the CDR3 is joined to the reference TRBV25-1 and TRBJ1-4 genes, and the full variable domain is: EADIYQTPRYLVIGTGKKITLECSQTMGHDKMYWYQQDPGMELHLIHYSYGVNSTEKGDLSSESTVSRIRTEHFPLTLESARPSHTSQYLCASSRGGTGNEKLFFGSGTQLSVL.